Shown below are 2 T cell receptor beta chains from a single sample sequenced in a study of metastatic and nonmetastatic thyroid tumors. TCRdb re-called the PCR reads through MiXCR. Seen here are about 27,000 clones, more than 10% observed once, and the top ten hold roughly 17%. Before thyroid surgery, none of the patients had received any treatment. Input material: blood. The receptors originated from a female donor with papillary thyroid cancer or a benign thyroid nodule (not recorded which). Some clones in this sample may be carry-over from other donors' samples.

This clone has ten or more counts. The chain carries TRBV13 and TRBJ1-1; D is undetermined. Germline lookup yields CDR1 PRHDT and CDR2 FYEKMQ (reference sequence). Trimming stripped 5 bases from V and 1 base from J, with 11 bases between. This CDR3 is 14 amino acids long. The CDR3: CASSLGRRNTEAFF. The CDR3 DNA sequence: TGTGCCAGCAGCCTCGGGAGACGGAACACTGAAGCTTTCTTT.

V and J are TRBV27 and TRBJ2-6, with D perhaps matching TRBD1 (6 bases). Trimming took 6 bases from V and 8 from J, leaving 17 bases between them. Germline CDR1 MNHEY, CDR2 SMNVEV (reference sequence). The CDR3 consists of 15 residues. CDR3 nucleotide sequence: TGTGCCAGCAGCCTAGGGGGATCTCTGTCCAACGTCCTGACTTTC. It translates to CASSLGGSLSNVLTF.